What follows describes a single T cell receptor (beta chain). This sample was taken from a study of blood T cell repertoires in COVID-19. The overall study: Samples representing acute and convalescent COVID-19 were sourced from the United States, Italy and Spain. PBMCs, B-cell-depleted T cells, or T cells provided the cDNA or gDNA that made up the material.

Per the study methods: Estimation of nucleated cell counts was performed using reference gene primer amplification. TCRdb's table, derived via immunoSEQ multiplex PCR, lists solely in-frame clones and lacks some. That table furnishes V, J and clone size, whereas the DNA furnished D and trimming. This sample has about 51,000 clones; approximately 89% occur once, and the top ten carry 3% to 4%. CDR3 length equals 11 residues. In germline, CDR1 is SGHTS, CDR2 YDEGEE. V was pared by 4 bases and J by 4 bases, with 3 bases between. The sample comprised peripheral blood. V usage is TRBV5-8 and J usage is TRBJ2-4; D remains unclear. The TCR originated in a man aged 50-59 years with acute or convalescent COVID-19. This CDR3 is CASSQKNIQYF. The CDR3 DNA is TGTGCCAGCAGCCAAAAAAACATTCAGTACTTC.